This is a list of T cell receptor beta chains from one sample in a study of T cell responses to AZD1222 COVID-19 vaccine. The protocol was immunoSEQ multiplex PCR, while the TCRdb copy is restricted to in-frame clones and leaves out a portion. Of approximately 110,000 clones in the sample, roughly 89% were seen once. The sample was peripheral blood, taken on day 0 of AZD1222 vaccination. The source of these receptors is an adult in good health. CDR3s leave out the opening cysteine and the closing phenylalanine or tryptophan. D genes are given only for firm matches.

j_call	d_call	v_call	cdr3_aa
TRBJ2-7	-	TRBV2	ASSDRLEQY
TRBJ1-1	TRBD1	TRBV5-1	ASSFWTGDTEAF
TRBJ2-6	-	TRBV30	AWNRGPGANVLT
TRBJ1-2	-	TRBV30	AWSTPQQYGYT
TRBJ2-7	-	TRBV12-5	ASGLVLASRSSYEQY
TRBJ2-7	-	TRBV5-1	ASRPGPSSYEQY
TRBJ2-2	TRBD2	TRBV5-6	ASSLWLAGNTGELF
TRBJ1-1	TRBD1	TRBV19	ASSTAGGTEAF
TRBJ1-2	-	TRBV5-1	ASSLRDRPNYGYT
TRBJ2-7	-	TRBV28	ASSLLRGSYEQY
TRBJ1-1	-	TRBV7-9	ASSLGPAGTIEAF
TRBJ2-7	TRBD2	TRBV27	ASSLVVGLAGGPEY
TRBJ1-1	-	TRBV7-6	ASRRWPNTEAF
TRBJ2-2	-	TRBV19	ASSIYTGELF
TRBJ2-7	TRBD1	TRBV6-5	ASREDRAYEQY
TRBJ2-3	TRBD2	TRBV7-2	ASSFRASGGQGADTQY
TRBJ1-1	TRBD1	TRBV7-2	ASRFGTGVTEAF
TRBJ2-7	-	TRBV6-9	ASSYCHEQY
TRBJ2-3	TRBD2	TRBV23-1	ASRVLAGGPFTDTQY
TRBJ1-1	-	TRBV6-6	ASSVVSGAEAF
TRBJ2-2	-	TRBV3-1/TRBV3-2	ASSLGTGELF
TRBJ1-4	TRBD1	TRBV19	ASSIGTVNEKLF
TRBJ2-5	TRBD1	TRBV5-1	ASPRQGLETQY
TRBJ1-5	-	TRBV10-3	AISESAAGNQPQH
TRBJ2-5	TRBD1	TRBV19	ASSTLSGTGEETQY
TRBJ2-7	TRBD2	TRBV3-1/TRBV3-2	ASSQDGASGRYEQY
TRBJ2-7	TRBD2	TRBV5-6	ASSSGLSGSYEQY
TRBJ1-1	-	TRBV19	ASSSGRGNTEAF
TRBJ1-5	-	TRBV6-5	ASRLGHLSNQPQH
TRBJ1-6	TRBD1	TRBV30	ACRGQGINSPLH
TRBJ2-3	-	TRBV21-1	ASSKLRAGVCTDTQY
TRBJ2-7	-	TRBV18	ASSPRSYEQY
TRBJ1-3	-	TRBV12-3/TRBV12-4	ASSFIGGNTIY